This T cell receptor beta chain was recovered during a study of T cells after yellow fever vaccination. Points from the study as a whole: Among all clonotypes, a small share was observed in both CD4 and CD8 compartments.

Comment on this clonotype: As yet, its antigen is unknown.

A universal primer site and UMIs were added as TCR cDNA was made by 5'RACE template switching. Using its own MiXCR run on the 5' RACE reads, TCRdb lists one record per CDR3 protein. The table shows about 240,000 distinct CDR3 sequences, with less than 9% occurring only once. Trimming removed 2 bases from V and 1 base from J, with 13 bases in between. The germline gives CDR1 SGHRS, CDR2 YFSETQ. This CDR3 spans 16 amino acids. The sequence came from a man aged 25 to 40 who received the YFV17D yellow fever vaccine. This chain connects TRBV5-1 to TRBJ2-1; tentatively, D is TRBD2 (5 bases). The sequences come from CD4+ T cells sorted from PBMCs, collected 15 days after the yellow fever booster vaccination. The DNA of the CDR3 is TGCGCCAGCAGCTTATCGGGGAGAACTTCCTACAATGAGCAGTTCTTC. This codes for CASSLSGRTSYNEQFF.